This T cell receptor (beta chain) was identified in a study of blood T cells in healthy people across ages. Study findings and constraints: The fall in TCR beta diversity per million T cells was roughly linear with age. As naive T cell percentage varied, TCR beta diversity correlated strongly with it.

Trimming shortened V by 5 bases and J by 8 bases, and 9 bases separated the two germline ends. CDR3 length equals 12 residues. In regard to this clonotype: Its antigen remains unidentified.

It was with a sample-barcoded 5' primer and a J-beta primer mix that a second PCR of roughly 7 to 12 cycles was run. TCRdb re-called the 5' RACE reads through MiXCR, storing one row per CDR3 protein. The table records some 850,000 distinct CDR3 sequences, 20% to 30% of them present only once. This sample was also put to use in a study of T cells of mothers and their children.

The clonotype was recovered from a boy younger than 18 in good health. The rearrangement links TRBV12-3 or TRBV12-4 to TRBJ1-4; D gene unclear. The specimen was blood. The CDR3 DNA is TGTGCCAGCAGTACAACGGTGGAAAAACTGTTTTTT. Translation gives CASSTTVEKLFF.